What follows are 21 T cell receptor beta chains derived from one specimen sequenced in a study of cytomegalovirus exposure and HLA in healthy donors. The PCR made use of 60 Vbeta and 13 Jbeta primers. Profiled with immunoSEQ multiplex PCR; TCRdb holds only in-frame clones, not every one. This repertoire includes tens of thousands of clones. The material sequenced was PBMCs. The receptor source for this set is a man between 50 and 59 years old in good health and CMV-seronegative.

The chain recombines TRBV7-6 with TRBJ2-1; tentatively, D is TRBD1 (5 bases). V was cut by 2 bases and J by 5 bases, with 10 bases left in between. This CDR3 has 14 amino acids. Looked up from germline, CDR1 is SGHVS and CDR2 is FNYEAQ. Here the CDR3 DNA reads TGTGCCAGCAGCTTATTCCAGGGAAACAATGAGCAGTTCTTC. It encodes CASSLFQGNNEQFF.

The gene calls are TRBV5-1 and TRBJ2-3, with D possibly TRBD2 on 6 matching bases. Trimming took 2 bases from V and 3 from J, leaving 13 bases between them. The CDR3 sequence is 15 residues long. CDR1 and CDR2 (germline): SGHRS, YFSETQ. In nucleotides, the CDR3 is TGCGCCAGCAGCTTTATTCGGGAGTCAACAGATACGCAGTATTTT. Translation: CASSFIRESTDTQYF.

This sequence joins TRBV28 and TRBJ1-4, with TRBD1 matching 9 bases. The V segment lost 5 bases and the J segment 7 bases; nucleotides outside the gene matches: 5. There are 14 residues in the CDR3. Germline V gene sequence: CDR1 MDHEN, CDR2 SYDVKM. Written as DNA, the CDR3 is TGTGCCAGCAGTAACCGGGACAGGGCTGAAAAACTGTTTTTT. Translation gives CASSNRDRAEKLFF.

The rearrangement joins TRBV4-3 to TRBJ2-7; TRBD1 matches at 7 bases. The germline CDR1 and CDR2 sequences are LGHNA and YSLEER. V was clipped by 1 base and J by 3 bases; unmatched bases: 3. The CDR3 totals 14 residues. CDR3 amino acids: CASSQGGQNYEQYF. The CDR3 nucleotides are TGCGCCAGCAGCCAAGGGGGACAGAACTACGAGCAGTACTTC.

The chain combines TRBV7-2 with TRBJ2-7; a weak D match, TRBD1 (5 bases). The CDR3 has 16 amino acids. V was clipped by 1 base and J by 2 bases, with 15 bases between them. In germline, CDR1 is SGHTA, CDR2 FQGNSA. CDR3 nucleotide sequence: TGTGCCAGCAGCTTAGTGAGGCAGGGCATTACCTACGAGCAGTACTTC. Encoded protein: CASSLVRQGITYEQYF.

This chain joins TRBV5-1 and TRBJ2-7; possibly TRBD1 for D (7 bases). V gave up 3 bases and J gave up 5 bases, with 21 bases separating them. In germline, CDR1 is SGHRS, CDR2 YFSETQ. The CDR3 loop spans 16 amino acids. The CDR3 bases are TGCGCCAGCAGCTCCTTCGTCCAGGGGGAGGTAAACGAGCAGTACTTC. Its translation is CASSSFVQGEVNEQYF. Drawing the rest from reference TRBV5-1 and TRBJ2-7, the complete variable domain is KAGVTQTPRYLIKTRGQQVTLSCSPISGHRSVSWYQQTPGQGLQFLFEYFSETQRNKGNFPGRFSGRQFSNSRSEMNVSTLELGDSALYLCASSSFVQGEVNEQYFGPGTRLTVT.

V gene TRBV18 combines with J gene TRBJ1-1, with a tentative D call TRBD1 (6 bases). Germline-derived CDR1 and CDR2 are KGHSH and LQKENI. Trimming took off 4 bases at V and 6 bases at J, with 24 bases between the two ends. The CDR3 extends over 17 amino acids. The CDR3 protein is CASSQRAGAVSFAEAFF. The CDR3 DNA sequence: TGTGCCAGCTCACAACGGGCAGGGGCGGTATCTTTCGCTGAAGCTTTCTTT.

This chain connects TRBV28 to TRBJ2-1; 16 positions agree with TRBD2. The germline CDR1 and CDR2 sequences are MDHEN and SYDVKM. V was pared by 5 bases and J by 6 bases, with 13 bases of the junction left unmatched. This CDR3 comprises 19 residues. The CDR3 DNA reads as TGTGCCAGCAGTCCCTACACCGGGACTAGCGGGGGGGCGGGCAATGAGCAGTTCTTC. Translating gives CASSPYTGTSGGAGNEQFF.

The chain carries TRBV27 and TRBJ2-1, with D possibly being TRBD2 (7 bases). V was cut by 6 bases and J by 8 bases, with 23 bases left in between. CDR1 and CDR2 from the germline V gene are MNHEY and SMNVEV (reference sequence). This CDR3 spans 16 amino acids. The CDR3 is CASSPVGGARGDEQFF. CDR3 nucleotide sequence: TGTGCCAGCAGCCCCGTGGGGGGGGCAAGGGGGGATGAGCAGTTCTTC.

The CDR3 loop is CASSQDSLYNSPLHF. The CDR3 coding sequence is TGCGCCAGCAGCCAAGATTCTCTGTATAATTCACCCCTCCACTTT. This chain connects TRBV4-3 to TRBJ1-6; unclear D gene. The length of the CDR3 is 15 residues. V was pared by 0 bases and J by 4 bases, with 7 bases between. Germline V lookup: CDR1 LGHNA, CDR2 YSLEER.

The chain combines TRBV10-3 with TRBJ1-4; 10 nucleotides agree with TRBD1. The CDR3 has 14 amino acids. V lost 11 bases and J lost 8; bases outside the gene matches: 11. Germline-derived CDR1 and CDR2 are ENHRY and SYGVKD. CDR3 nucleotide sequence: TGTGCCGCCAGTCCCGGGACAGGGGAGGAAAAACTGTTTTTT. This gives the protein CAASPGTGEEKLFF.

The chain employs TRBV7-3 and TRBJ2-2; D uncertain. This CDR3 comprises 15 residues. V gave up 1 base and J gave up 4 bases, with 10 bases separating them. Germline loops: CDR1 SGHTA, CDR2 FQGTGA. CDR3 loop: CASSLISGFTGELFF. The CDR3 DNA is TGTGCCAGCAGCTTAATATCCGGGTTCACCGGGGAGCTGTTTTTT.

The chain is built from TRBV7-8 and TRBJ1-2; 7 bases match TRBD1. The CDR3 consists of 13 residues. The trim removed 6 bases at V and 3 bases at J, leaving 4 bases unmatched. Germline V gives CDR1 SGHVS, CDR2 FQNEAQ. The CDR3 reads CASSPGTDYGYTF. CDR3 coding DNA: TGTGCCAGCAGTCCTGGGACAGACTATGGCTACACCTTC.

The V and J genes are TRBV5-4 and TRBJ2-7, with D perhaps TRBD1 (8 bases). V lost 4 bases, J lost 2 bases, and 16 bases lay in between. The CDR3 extends over 15 amino acids. Germline loops: CDR1 SGHNT, CDR2 YYREEE (reference sequence). Written as DNA, the CDR3 is TGTGCCAGCAGCACAGGGGGGGACGGTCCCTACGAGCAGTACTTC. It specifies CASSTGGDGPYEQYF.

The chain employs TRBV27 and TRBJ2-2; 12 nucleotides align to TRBD2. The CDR3 runs 15 residues. Germline lookup yields CDR1 MNHEY and CDR2 SMNVEV (reference sequence). J gave up 7 bases and V 6 bases, and 6 bases lay outside the gene matches. This CDR3 reads CASSSSGGAGGELFF. In DNA, the CDR3 is TGTGCCAGCAGCTCTAGCGGGGGGGCGGGCGGGGAGCTGTTTTTT.

V usage is TRBV5-1 and J usage is TRBJ2-3; 8 bases match TRBD1. The germline V gene encodes CDR1 SGHRS and CDR2 YFSETQ. The CDR3 contains 16 residues. The V and J ends lost 2 bases and 3 bases, in that order; junction bases with no gene match: 8. The CDR3 region has the DNA TGCGCCAGCAGCTTCGGAGACAGGGGATGGACAGATACGCAGTATTTT. Its translation: CASSFGDRGWTDTQYF. Full variable domain (outside the CDR3, taken from reference TRBV5-1 and TRBJ2-3): KAGVTQTPRYLIKTRGQQVTLSCSPISGHRSVSWYQQTPGQGLQFLFEYFSETQRNKGNFPGRFSGRQFSNSRSEMNVSTLELGDSALYLCASSFGDRGWTDTQYFGPGTRLTVL.

With respect to this clone: The same CDR3 can be traced to other DNA sequences in this sample. The V call is TRBV19, the J call TRBJ2-3, with 11 bases aligning to TRBD2. The length of the CDR3 is 20 residues. From germline, CDR1 is LNHDA and CDR2 SQIVND (reference sequence). With V trimmed by 0 bases and J by 6 bases, 17 bases remained unmatched. CDR3 region: CASSIDHVRLAGGYRDTQYF. The CDR3 DNA reads as TGTGCCAGTAGTATAGATCACGTTCGGCTAGCGGGGGGCTACCGGGATACGCAGTATTTT.

This chain links TRBV11-2 with TRBJ1-6; maybe TRBD1 (5 bases). The germline gives CDR1 SGHAT, CDR2 FQNNGV. Between the trimmed V and J ends, which lost 5 bases and 9 bases, there was a span of 14 bases. The CDR3 covers 14 residues. The CDR3 DNA reads TGTGCCAGCAGCCCGGGACTTACGGGTTCACCCCTCCACTTT. Translated: CASSPGLTGSPLHF.

The chain has TRBV2 and TRBJ1-2, with D possibly matching TRBD1 (6 bases). The length of the CDR3 is 14 residues. V shed 5 bases and J shed 4 bases, with 14 bases lying between them. Germline CDR1 reads SNHLY; CDR2 reads FYNNEI. The CDR3 nucleotides read TGTGCCAGCAGTTCACAGGGAGCTACCTATGGCTACACCTTC. It yields the protein CASSSQGATYGYTF.

The V gene is TRBV11-1, the J gene TRBJ2-7; TRBD1 matches 7 bases. Trimming at V came to 3 bases and at J to 5 bases, leaving 10 bases not matched to a gene. The CDR3 spans 15 residues. Germline V gene data show CDR1 as SGHAT and CDR2 as FQDESV (reference sequence). This CDR3 reads CASSFNAGQVDEQYF. CDR3 bases: TGTGCCAGCAGCTTTAACGCCGGACAGGTCGACGAGCAGTACTTC.

J is TRBJ2-1 and V is TRBV7-9; 15 bases align to TRBD2. Germline-derived CDR1 and CDR2 are SEHNR and FQNEAQ (reference sequence). The CDR3 sequence is 17 residues long. Losses at the gene ends were 0 bases for V and 4 bases for J; bases not matched to a gene: 1. In DNA form, the CDR3 reads TGTGCCAGCAGCTTAGCGGGGACTAGCGGGGGGTACAATGAGCAGTTCTTC. Encoded protein: CASSLAGTSGGYNEQFF.